This TCR beta chain was identified during a study of CD8 T cells in ankylosing spondylitis. This clonotype was recorded a few times. No antigen is known for it. Overall study results and limits: The study identified a TCR beta motif of roughly eight highly homologous variants that appeared characteristic of ankylosing spondylitis blood. Disease-linked clones were reportedly significantly enriched in matched ankylosing spondylitis synovial fluid.

CDR3 length: 14 amino acids. With 2 bases removed from V and 3 bases from J, the gap between germline ends came to 11 bases. Germline CDR1 and CDR2: LGHNA and YNFKEQ. It was by quantitative 5'-RACE with molecular barcodes that TCR beta libraries were made. TCRdb fed the 5' RACE reads into MiXCR, producing one record per CDR3 protein. Among over 100,000 distinct CDR3 sequences listed, around 10% were seen once. The sequencing input was blood, either unsorted or a sorted T cell fraction (not recorded which). The chain carries TRBV4-2 and TRBJ2-7; no reliable D call. The source of this sequence is a female donor with ankylosing spondylitis or in good health (not recorded which). DNA of the CDR3: TGTGCCAGCAGCCAAACCGGTGGGGACTACGAGCAGTACTTC. Translating gives CASSQTGGDYEQYF.